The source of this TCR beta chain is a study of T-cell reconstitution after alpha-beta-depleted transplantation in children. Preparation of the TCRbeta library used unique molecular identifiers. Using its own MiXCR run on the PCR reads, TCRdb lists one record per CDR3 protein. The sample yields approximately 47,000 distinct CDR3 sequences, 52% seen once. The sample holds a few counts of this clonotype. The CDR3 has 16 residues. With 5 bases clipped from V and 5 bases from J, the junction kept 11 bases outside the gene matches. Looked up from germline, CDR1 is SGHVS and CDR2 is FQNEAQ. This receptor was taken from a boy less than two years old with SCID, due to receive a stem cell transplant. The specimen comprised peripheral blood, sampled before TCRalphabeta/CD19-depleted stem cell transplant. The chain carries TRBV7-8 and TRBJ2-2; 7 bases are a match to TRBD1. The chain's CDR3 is CASSHNRGRRTGELFF. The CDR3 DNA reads TGTGCCAGCAGCCACAATAGGGGGCGCAGAACCGGGGAGCTGTTTTTT.